Detailed here is one TCR beta chain. Authors' methods: Nucleated cell counts were estimated from reference gene primer amplification. Sequencing was performed with immunoSEQ multiplex PCR; in TCRdb, only in-frame clones are kept and a portion is missing. The DNA was the basis for D and trimming; V, J and clone size are from that table. The table includes approximately 310,000 clones, roughly 87% detected once. This record comes from a study of blood T cell repertoires in COVID-19. Study in general: Specimens from acute and convalescent COVID-19 originated in the United States, Italy and Spain. PBMCs, B-cell-depleted T cells, or T cells were the source of the cDNA or gDNA that made up the material.

CDR1 SGHTA and CDR2 FQGNSA come from the germline V gene. The V end lost 3 bases, the J end lost 4 bases, and 8 bases lay between the germline ends. This CDR3 is built from 13 residues. Sequences were obtained from peripheral blood. This clonotype was obtained from a man aged 50 to 60 with active or convalescent COVID-19. The chain employs TRBV7-2 and TRBJ2-3; a possible D gene is TRBD2 (6 bases). The CDR3 DNA reads as TGTGCCAGCAGCTTGACTAGGGCAGATACGCAGTATTTT. Its protein product is CASSLTRADTQYF.